Each of the 22 T cell receptor beta chains below was sequenced from the same sample in a study of T cells in Graves' hyperthyroidism and ophthalmopathy. Authors of the study amplified TCR beta CDR3 regions from RNA transcripts. During a first-round RT-PCR of the TCR CDR3, the HTBI primer set was used. TCRdb called the multiplex PCR reads again in MiXCR, with one record for every CDR3 protein. The sample shows a few hundred thousand distinct CDR3 sequences, approximately 14% of them seen only once. Material: blood. The receptors here all came from a woman aged 18-35 years with Graves' hyperthyroidism.

This clonotype has just a few counts. The chain recombines TRBV4-2 with TRBJ1-4; 9 bases match TRBD1. This CDR3 is 17 amino acids long. V trimming: 4 bases; J trimming: 7 bases; junction bases outside the gene matches: 13. In germline, CDR1 is LGHNA, CDR2 YNFKEQ. The CDR3 bases are TGTGCCAGCAGCCTCCAACCTCCCGCGGACAGGGGTGAAAAACTGTTTTTT. Its protein product is CASSLQPPADRGEKLFF.

This clonotype was detected ten times or more. The V gene is TRBV5-5, the J gene TRBJ2-6; 7 nucleotides match TRBD2. Germline V CDR1 and CDR2: SGHKS, YYEKEE (reference sequence). V shed 2 bases and J 2 bases; nucleotides not matched to a gene: 1. CDR3 length: 15 residues. The CDR3 region has the DNA TGTGCCAGCAGCTTTGCGGGAGCTGGGGCCAACGTCCTGACTTTC. The encoded protein is CASSFAGAGANVLTF. Filled out from reference TRBV5-5 and TRBJ2-6, the complete variable domain reads DAGVTQSPTHLIKTRGQQVTLRCSPISGHKSVSWYQQVLGQGPQFIFQYYEKEERGRGNFPDRFSARQFPNYSSELNVNALLLGDSALYLCASSFAGAGANVLTFGAGSRLTVL.

This clonotype was detected many times. The chain couples TRBV7-2 to TRBJ1-5, with a weak D call TRBD1 (6 bases). Germline values: CDR1 SGHTA, CDR2 FQGNSA. Between the trimmed V and J ends, which lost 0 bases and 3 bases, there was a span of 15 bases. This CDR3 contains 17 residues. CDR3 in DNA: TGTGCCAGCAGCTTAGCAGCAGTGACAGGCTCCAATCAGCCCCAGCATTTT. Its protein product is CASSLAAVTGSNQPQHF.

This clonotype was counted ten times or more. The chain joins TRBV10-3 to TRBJ2-1; TRBD2 might be the D (6 bases). CDR3 length equals 13 residues. Germline CDR1 is ENHRY and CDR2 is SYGVKD. Trimming shortened V by 9 bases and J by 9 bases, and 18 bases separated the two germline ends. DNA of the CDR3: TGTGCCATGCGAACTTTCGAGGGAGGTGAGCAGTTCTTC. The encoded protein is CAMRTFEGGEQFF.

Many counts were recorded for this clonotype. The chain employs TRBV27 and TRBJ2-2; D remains unclear. Trimming pared 5 bases from V and 6 bases from J, leaving 10 bases between. The CDR3 is 13 amino acids. In germline, CDR1 is MNHEY, CDR2 SMNVEV (reference sequence). CDR3 region: CASSRRDAGELFF. In DNA, the CDR3 is TGTGCCAGCAGTCGCCGAGACGCCGGGGAGCTGTTTTTT.

The rearrangement joins TRBV29-1 to TRBJ2-3, with TRBD2 matching over 10 bases. The CDR3 covers 16 residues. Germline CDR1 is SQVTM and CDR2 is ANQGSEA. V gave up 5 bases and J gave up 6 bases; unmatched junction bases: 14. CDR3 residues: CSVLWRVAGGGDTQYF. DNA of the CDR3: TGCAGCGTTCTGTGGCGGGTAGCGGGAGGCGGGGATACGCAGTATTTT.

This clonotype came up many times. This chain links TRBV2 with TRBJ2-2; D perhaps matches TRBD2 (6 bases). The CDR3 is 12 residues long. The V and J ends lost 8 bases and 6 bases respectively, with 10 bases between them. Germline loops: CDR1 SNHLY, CDR2 FYNNEI. This CDR3 reads CASRDSAGELFF. The CDR3, as DNA: TGTGCCAGCCGGGACTCCGCCGGGGAGCTGTTTTTT.

Only a few counts were recorded for this clonotype. The J gene is TRBJ2-2, the V gene TRBV24-1; tentative D call: TRBD1 (6 bases). Germline loops: CDR1 KGHDR, CDR2 SFDVKD. The CDR3 covers 14 residues. Deletions cut 9 bases from V and 5 bases from J, with 15 bases between. CDR3 amino acids: CATRGAGDTGELFF. As DNA, the CDR3 is TGTGCCACCCGTGGGGCAGGGGATACCGGGGAGCTGTTTTTT.

At least ten counts were recorded for this clonotype. The chain combines TRBV27 with TRBJ2-7; perhaps TRBD1 as D (5 bases). Germline V gene lookup returns CDR1 MNHEY and CDR2 SMNVEV (reference sequence). Trimming took off 5 bases at V and 3 bases at J, with 14 bases between the two ends. The CDR3 length is 14 residues. The CDR3: CASSADSNSYEQYF. CDR3 in DNA: TGTGCCAGCAGTGCCGACAGTAATAGCTACGAGCAGTACTTC.

This clonotype was counted at least ten times. This chain uses TRBV10-3 with TRBJ1-4, with 7 bases lining up with TRBD1. J gave up 10 bases and V 11 bases, and 10 bases lay outside the gene matches. CDR3 length equals 12 residues. Germline CDR1 is ENHRY and CDR2 is SYGVKD. This CDR3 is CAAAENRGKLFF. For the CDR3, the DNA is TGTGCCGCCGCTGAAAACAGGGGAAAACTGTTTTTT.

This clonotype was recorded at least ten times. V is TRBV7-3 and J is TRBJ2-1; 11 bases line up with TRBD1. Germline values: CDR1 SGHTA, CDR2 FQGTGA. The CDR3 extends over 18 amino acids. V trimming: 5 bases; J trimming: 5 bases; junction bases outside the gene matches: 14. The CDR3 nucleotides read TGTGCCAGCAGCCAAGACTTGGGGACAGGGGGTAGCAACAATGAGCAGTTCTTC. It codes for CASSQDLGTGGSNNEQFF.

In this sample, this clonotype turned up many times. The V call is TRBV7-6, the J call TRBJ1-6; TRBD1 matches 7 bases. Trimming at V came to 6 bases and at J to 9 bases, leaving 8 bases not matched to a gene. CDR3 length equals 14 residues. Germline CDR1 is SGHVS and CDR2 is FNYEAQ. As DNA, the CDR3 is TGTGCCAGCAGTGCATTGGGACAGACTTCACCCCTCCACTTT. Translation gives CASSALGQTSPLHF.

The V call is TRBV19, the J call TRBJ2-7; 7 bases match TRBD2. The CDR3 has 14 residues. Germline V lookup: CDR1 LNHDA, CDR2 SQIVND (reference sequence). After removal of 5 bases from V and 3 bases from J, the junction contained 7 bases not matched to a gene. The CDR3 DNA follows: TGTGCCAGTAGTCAAGGACTAGTGGGCTACGAGCAGTACTTC. Protein: CASSQGLVGYEQYF.

This clonotype was recorded at least ten times. This chain connects TRBV18 to TRBJ1-1, with 7 bases that match TRBD1. Germline V CDR1 and CDR2: KGHSH, LQKENI. Germline trimming cut 6 bases from V and 8 bases from J; bases unmatched to any gene: 9. The CDR3 totals 13 residues. The CDR3, as DNA: TGTGCCAGCTCCCCTGCCCCGGACAGGGAAGCTTTCTTT. It specifies CASSPAPDREAFF.

This clonotype was counted a few times. The J gene is TRBJ1-6, the V gene TRBV6-1, with 11 bases lining up with TRBD1. Trimming cost V 3 bases and J 10 bases; bases outside gene matches: 8. The CDR3 is made up of 16 amino acids. Germline V gives CDR1 MNHNS, CDR2 SASEGT. CDR3 loop: CASSDRAGQGGSPLHF. DNA of the CDR3: TGTGCCAGCAGTGACCGGGCGGGACAGGGGGGATCACCCCTCCACTTT.

This clonotype has at least ten counts. The chain has TRBV3-1 and TRBJ1-1; D is unresolved. V was pared by 3 bases and J by 0 bases, with 5 bases between. The CDR3 has 13 residues. Germline lookup yields CDR1 LGHDT and CDR2 YNNKEL (reference sequence). CDR3 region: CASSQGMNTEAFF. DNA for the CDR3: TGTGCCAGCAGCCAGGGTATGAACACTGAAGCTTTCTTT.

This clonotype was counted ten times or more. The chain is built from TRBV6-6 and TRBJ1-2; D is unclear. V was shortened by 0 bases and J by 11 bases, with 22 bases between the two germline ends. The CDR3 covers 16 residues. CDR1 is MNHNY, CDR2 SVGAGI, per germline (reference sequence). CDR3 nucleotide sequence: TGTGCCAGCAGTTACTCGGTCGGCGCAGGTCCCTCCGAGTACACCTTC. It is translated as CASSYSVGAGPSEYTF.

This clonotype was detected many times. The chain is built from TRBV20-1 and TRBJ2-5; the D gene is possibly TRBD2 (5 bases). CDR3 size: 12 residues. The germline gives CDR1 DFQATT, CDR2 SNEGSKA (reference sequence). V lost 5 bases and J 5 bases, leaving 12 bases between the germline ends. The CDR3 DNA is TGCAGTGCTTGGACTGCCGGGGAGACCCAGTACTTC. Translation: CSAWTAGETQYF.

There are a few counts of this clonotype. The chain employs TRBV9 and TRBJ2-7; unclear D gene. CDR1 is SGDLS and CDR2 is YYNGEE in the germline V gene. This CDR3 spans 14 amino acids. Trimming took off 0 bases at V and 0 bases at J, with 7 bases between the two ends. CDR3 DNA: TGTGCCAGCAGCGTAGATGCTAGCTCCTACGAGCAGTACTTC. This sequence encodes CASSVDASSYEQYF.

This chain connects TRBV20-1 to TRBJ1-4, with 7 bases matching TRBD1. CDR1 and CDR2 from the germline V gene are DFQATT and SNEGSKA (reference sequence). Trimming cost V 5 bases and J 8 bases; bases outside gene matches: 8. This CDR3 is built from 13 residues. The CDR3 is CSAPEQGTEKLFF. The CDR3 DNA is TGCAGTGCTCCCGAACAGGGGACGGAAAAACTGTTTTTT.

This clonotype was observed many times. The chain uses TRBV5-1 and TRBJ2-3, with 8 bases identical to TRBD1. Germline V lookup: CDR1 SGHRS, CDR2 YFSETQ. The length of the CDR3 is 14 residues. V trimming: 5 bases; J trimming: 5 bases; junction bases outside the gene matches: 7. The CDR3 reads CASRTDRAGDTQYF. CDR3 nucleotides: TGCGCCAGCAGAACGGACAGGGCAGGAGATACGCAGTATTTT. Looking up the rest from reference TRBV5-1 and TRBJ2-3 gives the full variable domain: KAGVTQTPRYLIKTRGQQVTLSCSPISGHRSVSWYQQTPGQGLQFLFEYFSETQRNKGNFPGRFSGRQFSNSRSEMNVSTLELGDSALYLCASRTDRAGDTQYFGPGTRLTVL.

This clonotype was seen ten or more times. The V call is TRBV5-6, the J call TRBJ2-3, with 7 bases matching TRBD2. The V and J ends lost 1 base and 0 bases, in that order; junction bases with no gene match: 8. The germline gives CDR1 SGHDT, CDR2 YYEEEE. The CDR3 has 17 residues. CDR3 nucleotide sequence: TGTGCCAGCAGCTTGTACTCGTGGGGGGGTAGCACAGATACGCAGTATTTT. It is translated as CASSLYSWGGSTDTQYF. Full variable domain (rest looked up from reference TRBV5-6 and TRBJ2-3): DAGVTQSPTHLIKTRGQQVTLRCSPKSGHDTVSWYQQALGQGPQFIFQYYEEEERQRGNFPDRFSGHQFPNYSSELNVNALLLGDSALYLCASSLYSWGGSTDTQYFGPGTRLTVL.